One sample yielded the 13 T cell receptor beta chains listed below, sequenced in a study of T cell responses to AZD1222 COVID-19 vaccine (dated by TCRdb to the early 2020s). Library preparation employed the immunoSEQ multiplex PCR assay. The table was pulled from immuneACCESS by TCRdb, which kept in-frame rearrangements only. Such tables lose some clones; where checked, under half of the loss comes from unresolved V genes, and the rest has no known cause. For this sample there are 150,000 to 200,000 clones; under 95% appear just once. The ten largest clonotypes hold 1% to 1.5% of the sample. Per the publication, the time point label means: about 28 days (+/-7) after the second vaccine dose. The sample here was peripheral blood, taken 28 days after the second AZD1222 dose. These receptors were taken from an adult who received the AZD1222 COVID-19 vaccine.

The chain recombines TRBV6-5 with TRBJ2-5; the D gene is possibly TRBD1 (7 bases). V shed 6 bases and J shed 4 bases, with 15 bases lying between them. The CDR3 is 14 amino acids. Germline-derived CDR1 and CDR2 are MNHEY and SVGAGI. In DNA form, the CDR3 reads TGTGCCAGCAGGTCGCAGGGGGGCAGAGAGACCCAGTACTTC. This encodes CASRSQGGRETQYF.

This clone came up once. V and J are TRBV11-3 and TRBJ1-5, with D maybe TRBD1 (5 bases). Germline CDR1 and CDR2: SGHNT and YENEEA. CDR3 length: 18 amino acids. Deletions cut 3 bases from V and 6 bases from J, with 24 bases between. The CDR3 bases are TGTGCCAGCAGCTTTCTTTCTCCTGTCCAGGGCACTATTCAGCCCCAGCATTTT. It specifies CASSFLSPVQGTIQPQHF.

V usage is TRBV2 and J usage is TRBJ1-2, with D maybe TRBD1 (5 bases). The CDR3 contains 14 residues. The V end lost 5 bases, the J end lost 3 bases, and 13 bases lay between the germline ends. In germline, CDR1 is SNHLY, CDR2 FYNNEI. CDR3: CASSRGGLDYGYTF. As DNA, the CDR3 is TGTGCCAGCAGTAGGGGTGGATTGGACTATGGCTACACCTTC. Full variable domain (remainder filled in from reference TRBV2 and TRBJ1-2): EPEVTQTPSHQVTQMGQEVILRCVPISNHLYFYWYRQILGQKVEFLVSFYNNEISEKSEIFDDQFSVERPDGSNFTLKIRSTKLEDSAMYFCASSRGGLDYGYTFGSGTRLTVV.

This clone was recorded only once. This chain uses TRBV10-1 with TRBJ1-1; D remains ambiguous. V was clipped by 2 bases and J by 1 base, with 11 bases between them. There are 15 residues in the CDR3. In germline, CDR1 is WNHNN, CDR2 SYGVQD (reference sequence). CDR3 sequence: CASSEGSAGNTEAFF. In DNA, the CDR3 is TGCGCCAGCAGTGAGGGTTCTGCGGGGAACACTGAAGCTTTCTTT.

This chain connects TRBV7-8 to TRBJ1-1, with 8 bases aligning to TRBD1. Germline V gives CDR1 SGHVS, CDR2 FQNEAQ. V was pared by 3 bases and J by 4 bases, with 4 bases of the junction left unmatched. The CDR3 has 14 residues. The chain's CDR3 is CASSLDRVVTEAFF. CDR3 nucleotides: TGTGCCAGCAGCTTGGACAGGGTAGTCACTGAAGCTTTCTTT.

The chain has TRBV25-1 and TRBJ1-1, with 8 nucleotides matching TRBD1. Germline assignment: CDR1 MGHDK and CDR2 SYGVNS. V lost 5 bases to trimming and J lost 5 bases; unmatched junction nucleotides: 4. The CDR3 runs 13 residues. The CDR3, as DNA: TGTGCCAGCAGTCGACAGGGGAGGACTGAAGCTTTCTTT. It encodes CASSRQGRTEAFF.

Only one count was recorded for this clone. This rearrangement joins TRBV6-5 to TRBJ1-1, with D possibly matching TRBD1 (5 bases). CDR3 length: 12 residues. Germline CDR1 reads MNHEY; CDR2 reads SVGAGI. V was trimmed by 6 bases and J by 1 base, leaving 6 bases between them. CDR3 sequence (DNA): TGTGCCAGCAGCAGGGCGAACACTGAAGCTTTCTTT. Translating it yields CASSRANTEAFF.

This clone was found once. The rearrangement uses TRBV5-5 and TRBJ1-1; D is possibly TRBD1 (6 bases). This CDR3 comprises 20 residues. V gave up 6 bases and J gave up 4 bases, with 34 bases separating them. Germline CDR1 is SGHKS and CDR2 is YYEKEE (reference sequence). The CDR3 is CASILAPTRGRGGLGTEAFF. Here the CDR3 DNA reads TGTGCCAGCATCCTGGCTCCAACCAGGGGCAGGGGAGGGTTGGGCACTGAAGCTTTCTTT.

The chain recombines TRBV2 with TRBJ2-5; D perhaps matches TRBD2 (5 bases). CDR3 length: 12 amino acids. CDR1 is SNHLY and CDR2 is FYNNEI in the germline V gene. V was trimmed by 8 bases and J by 8 bases, leaving 15 bases between them. This CDR3 reads CASAVGGGTQYF. The CDR3 bases are TGTGCCAGCGCGGTAGGCGGAGGTACCCAGTACTTC. Looking up the rest from reference TRBV2 and TRBJ2-5 gives the full variable domain: EPEVTQTPSHQVTQMGQEVILRCVPISNHLYFYWYRQILGQKVEFLVSFYNNEISEKSEIFDDQFSVERPDGSNFTLKIRSTKLEDSAMYFCASAVGGGTQYFGPGTRLLVL.

The rearrangement uses TRBV3-1 (or the pseudogene TRBV3-2) and TRBJ2-1, with D unresolved. Germline V gene lookup returns CDR1 LGHDT and CDR2 YNNKEL (reference sequence). V gave up 0 bases and J gave up 4 bases, with 7 bases separating them. This CDR3 contains 14 residues. The CDR3 is CASSQDGQYNEQFF. In DNA form, the CDR3 reads TGTGCCAGCAGCCAAGATGGTCAATACAATGAGCAGTTCTTC.

The rearrangement uses TRBV5-1 and TRBJ1-2; TRBD1 agrees at 8 bases. This CDR3 has 14 amino acids. Germline assignment: CDR1 SGHRS and CDR2 YFSETQ. Unmatched junction bases numbered 2, after V lost 4 bases and J lost 0 bases. CDR3 nucleotide sequence: TGCGCCAGCAGCCAACAGGGGGCTAACTATGGCTACACCTTC. This encodes CASSQQGANYGYTF.

The gene calls are TRBV27 and TRBJ1-2; no reliable D call. The CDR3 contains 13 residues. The ends were cut back, 2 bases at V and 7 bases at J, with 11 bases in the middle. CDR1 MNHEY and CDR2 SMNVEV come from the germline V gene (reference sequence). The CDR3 spells CASSLGRKGGYTF. The CDR3 DNA is TGTGCCAGCAGTTTAGGCCGGAAGGGTGGCTACACCTTC.

With respect to this clone: This sample also contains other DNA sequences that code for the same CDR3. The genes are TRBV28 and TRBJ1-2, with 7 nucleotides matching TRBD1. The junction had 0 bases not matched to a gene; V was cut back by 3 bases and J by 2 bases. The V gene's germline CDR1 is MDHEN and CDR2 SYDVKM. This CDR3 has 13 amino acids. The DNA for the CDR3 is TGTGCCAGCAGTTTGACAGGGAACTATGGCTACACCTTC. It codes for CASSLTGNYGYTF.